This TCR beta chain was obtained from a study of cytomegalovirus exposure and HLA in healthy donors. Study-level findings and limits: A later analysis linked a missense variant in DCLRE1C to the trimming of TCR beta V and J genes.

Germline assignment: CDR1 SNHLY and CDR2 FYNNEI. This CDR3 is 14 amino acids long. 13 Jbeta primers and 60 Vbeta primers were used for the PCR. Only in-frame clones appear in the TCRdb table, and some are missing; sequencing was by immunoSEQ multiplex PCR. The table records about 85,000 clones, 80% of them present only once. Those who donated were healthy bone marrow donors. Donors were ostensibly healthy at sampling, although undocumented immune exposures were probable. Concerning this clone: Antigen unknown. Its ends do not fully match the called genes, so a read error is possible.

The clonotype originates from a man over 45 in good health and CMV-seropositive. The chain couples TRBV2 to TRBJ2-6, with TRBD1 as a possible D gene (5 bases). The sequencing sample was made of PBMCs. The CDR3 region is CASSERAGANGLTF. CDR3 DNA: TGTGCCAGCAGTGAAAGGGCTGGGGCCAACGGCCTGACTTTC.